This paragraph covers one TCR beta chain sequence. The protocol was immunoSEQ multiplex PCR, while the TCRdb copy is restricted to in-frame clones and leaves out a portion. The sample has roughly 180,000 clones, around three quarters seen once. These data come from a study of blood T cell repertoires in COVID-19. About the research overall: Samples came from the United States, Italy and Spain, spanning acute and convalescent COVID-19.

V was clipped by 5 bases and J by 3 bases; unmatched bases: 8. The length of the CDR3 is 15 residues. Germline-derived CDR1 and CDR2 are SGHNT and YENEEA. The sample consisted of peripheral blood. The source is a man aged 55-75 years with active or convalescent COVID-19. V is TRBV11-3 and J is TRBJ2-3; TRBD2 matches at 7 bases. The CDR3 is CASSLGRAGTDTQYF. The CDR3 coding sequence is TGTGCCAGCAGCCTGGGGAGGGCCGGTACAGATACGCAGTATTTT.